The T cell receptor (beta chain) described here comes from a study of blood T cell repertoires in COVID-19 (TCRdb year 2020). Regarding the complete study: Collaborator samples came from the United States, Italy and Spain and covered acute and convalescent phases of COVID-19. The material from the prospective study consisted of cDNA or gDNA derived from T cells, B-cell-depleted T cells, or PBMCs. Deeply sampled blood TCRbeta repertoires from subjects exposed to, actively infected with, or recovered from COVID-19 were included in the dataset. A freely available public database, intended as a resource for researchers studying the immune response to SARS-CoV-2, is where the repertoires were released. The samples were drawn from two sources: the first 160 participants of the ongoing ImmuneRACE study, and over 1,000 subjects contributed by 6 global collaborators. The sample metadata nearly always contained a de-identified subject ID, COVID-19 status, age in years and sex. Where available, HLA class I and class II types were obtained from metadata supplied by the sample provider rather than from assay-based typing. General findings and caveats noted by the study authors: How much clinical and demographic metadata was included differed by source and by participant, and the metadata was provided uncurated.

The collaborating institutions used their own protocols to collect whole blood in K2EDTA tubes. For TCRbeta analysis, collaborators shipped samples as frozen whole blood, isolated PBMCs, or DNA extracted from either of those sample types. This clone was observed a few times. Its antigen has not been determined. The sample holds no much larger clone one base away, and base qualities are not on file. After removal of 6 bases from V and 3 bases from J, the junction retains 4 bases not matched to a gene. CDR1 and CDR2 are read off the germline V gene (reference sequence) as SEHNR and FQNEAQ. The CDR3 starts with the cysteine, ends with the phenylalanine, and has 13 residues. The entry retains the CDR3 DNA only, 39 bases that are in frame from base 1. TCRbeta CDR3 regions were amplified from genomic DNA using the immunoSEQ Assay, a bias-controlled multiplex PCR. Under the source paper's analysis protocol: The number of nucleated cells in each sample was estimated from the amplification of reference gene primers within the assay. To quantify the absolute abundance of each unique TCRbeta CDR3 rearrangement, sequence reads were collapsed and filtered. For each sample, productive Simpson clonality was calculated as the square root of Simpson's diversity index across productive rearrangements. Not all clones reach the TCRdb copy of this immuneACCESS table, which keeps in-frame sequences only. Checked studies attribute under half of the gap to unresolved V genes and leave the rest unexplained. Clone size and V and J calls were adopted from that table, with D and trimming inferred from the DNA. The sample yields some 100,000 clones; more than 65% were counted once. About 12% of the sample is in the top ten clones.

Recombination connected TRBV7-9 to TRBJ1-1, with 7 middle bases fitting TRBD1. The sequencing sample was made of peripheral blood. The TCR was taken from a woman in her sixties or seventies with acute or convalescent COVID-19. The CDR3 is CASSFGTDTEAFF. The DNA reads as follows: TGTGCCAGCAGTTTTGGGACAGACACTGAAGCTTTCTTT.